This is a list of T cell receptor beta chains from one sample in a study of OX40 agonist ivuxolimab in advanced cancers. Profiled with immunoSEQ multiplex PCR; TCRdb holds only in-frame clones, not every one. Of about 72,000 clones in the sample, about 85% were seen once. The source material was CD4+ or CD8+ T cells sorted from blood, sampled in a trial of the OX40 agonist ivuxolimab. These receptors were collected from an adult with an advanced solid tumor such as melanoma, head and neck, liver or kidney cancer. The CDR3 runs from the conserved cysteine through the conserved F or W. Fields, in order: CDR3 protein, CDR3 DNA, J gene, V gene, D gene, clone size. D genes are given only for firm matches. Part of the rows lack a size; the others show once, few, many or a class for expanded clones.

cdr3_aa: CASRRGRTDTQYF
cdr3_nt: TGCGCCAGCCGGAGGGGCCGCACAGATACGCAGTATTTT
j_call: TRBJ2-3
v_call: TRBV10-2
d_call: .
clone_size: .

cdr3_aa: CASSWGQGIANYEQYF
cdr3_nt: TGCGCCAGCAGCTGGGGACAGGGGATCGCGAACTACGAGCAGTACTTC
j_call: TRBJ2-7
v_call: TRBV5-1
d_call: TRBD1
clone_size: .

cdr3_aa: CSVETSGYNEQFF
cdr3_nt: TGCAGCGTTGAGACTAGCGGCTACAATGAGCAGTTCTTC
j_call: TRBJ2-1
v_call: TRBV29-1
d_call: TRBD2
clone_size: .

cdr3_aa: CASTRGPPNTEAFF
cdr3_nt: TGCGCCAGCACCCGGGGCCCCCCGAACACTGAAGCTTTCTTT
j_call: TRBJ1-1
v_call: TRBV5-1
d_call: .
clone_size: few

cdr3_aa: CASSLAGGPDYGYTF
cdr3_nt: TGTGCCAGCAGCTTGGCTGGGGGCCCGGACTATGGCTACACCTTC
j_call: TRBJ1-2
v_call: TRBV7-2
d_call: .
clone_size: .

cdr3_aa: CASGWTSGTDTQYF
cdr3_nt: TGTGCCAGCGGATGGACTAGCGGCACAGATACGCAGTATTTT
j_call: TRBJ2-3
v_call: TRBV2
d_call: TRBD2
clone_size: .

cdr3_aa: CASSLSGSSYNEQFF
cdr3_nt: TGCGCCAGCAGCTTGAGCGGGAGCTCCTACAATGAGCAGTTCTTC
j_call: TRBJ2-1
v_call: TRBV5-1
d_call: TRBD2
clone_size: .

cdr3_aa: CASSISGLAGNEQFF
cdr3_nt: TGTGCCAGTAGTATCTCGGGACTAGCGGGCAATGAGCAGTTCTTC
j_call: TRBJ2-1
v_call: TRBV19
d_call: TRBD2
clone_size: .

cdr3_aa: CASSLAGSTDTQYF
cdr3_nt: TGTGCCAGCAGTTTAGCGGGCAGCACAGATACGCAGTATTTT
j_call: TRBJ2-3
v_call: TRBV28
d_call: .
clone_size: .

cdr3_aa: CAWSSTGINYGYTF
cdr3_nt: TGTGCCTGGAGTTCGACAGGGATTAACTATGGCTACACCTTC
j_call: TRBJ1-2
v_call: TRBV30
d_call: TRBD1
clone_size: .

cdr3_aa: CASSLDRAYEQYF
cdr3_nt: TGTGCCAGCAGCCTGGACAGGGCCTACGAGCAGTACTTC
j_call: TRBJ2-7
v_call: TRBV7-2
d_call: TRBD1
clone_size: .

cdr3_aa: CASVHAGGPEQYF
cdr3_nt: TGTGCCAGCGTCCACGCGGGAGGGCCGGAGCAGTACTTC
j_call: TRBJ2-7
v_call: TRBV28
d_call: TRBD2
clone_size: .

cdr3_aa: CASSIGTGGLTGELFF
cdr3_nt: TGTGCCAGTAGTATAGGGACAGGAGGATTAACCGGGGAGCTGTTTTTT
j_call: TRBJ2-2
v_call: TRBV19
d_call: TRBD1
clone_size: .

cdr3_aa: CASSYSQGRSTEAFF
cdr3_nt: TGTGCCAGCAGTTACTCGCAGGGTAGAAGCACTGAAGCTTTCTTT
j_call: TRBJ1-1
v_call: TRBV6-5
d_call: .
clone_size: .

cdr3_aa: CASSLLGLANEKLFF
cdr3_nt: TGCGCCAGCAGCCTCTTAGGACTTGCTAATGAAAAACTGTTTTTT
j_call: TRBJ1-4
v_call: TRBV4-1
d_call: .
clone_size: once

cdr3_aa: CAWSVWGFTGELFF
cdr3_nt: TGTGCCTGGAGTGTATGGGGATTCACCGGGGAGCTGTTTTTT
j_call: TRBJ2-2
v_call: TRBV30
d_call: .
clone_size: .

cdr3_aa: CASSGRAPGGNQPQHF
cdr3_nt: TGCGCCAGCAGTGGTAGGGCTCCGGGTGGCAATCAGCCCCAGCATTTT
j_call: TRBJ1-5
v_call: TRBV10-2
d_call: .
clone_size: .

cdr3_aa: CASSPPGTARETIYF
cdr3_nt: TGTGCCAGCTCACCGCCCGGGACAGCTCGTGAGACCATATATTTT
j_call: TRBJ1-3
v_call: TRBV18
d_call: TRBD1
clone_size: .

cdr3_aa: CASSLLGGGNYGYTF
cdr3_nt: TGTGCCAGCAGTCTTCTAGGGGGCGGGAACTATGGCTACACCTTC
j_call: TRBJ1-2
v_call: TRBV27
d_call: TRBD1
clone_size: .

cdr3_aa: CASSYAFSGRIWSYNEQFF
cdr3_nt: TGTGCCAGCAGCTACGCATTTAGCGGGAGGATATGGTCCTACAATGAGCAGTTCTTC
j_call: TRBJ2-1
v_call: TRBV11-2
d_call: TRBD2
clone_size: .

cdr3_aa: CASSRDRGSANEKLFF
cdr3_nt: TGCGCCAGCAGCAGGGACAGGGGGTCGGCTAATGAAAAACTGTTTTTT
j_call: TRBJ1-4
v_call: TRBV5-1
d_call: TRBD1
clone_size: .

cdr3_aa: CASSESTAPQETQYF
cdr3_nt: TGCGCCAGCAGTGAGTCGACGGCACCCCAAGAGACCCAGTACTTC
j_call: TRBJ2-5
v_call: TRBV10-1
d_call: .
clone_size: once

cdr3_aa: CSAELSYEQYF
cdr3_nt: TGCAGTGCTGAGCTTAGCTACGAGCAGTACTTC
j_call: TRBJ2-7
v_call: TRBV20-1
d_call: .
clone_size: .

cdr3_aa: CSVVDRLGETQYF
cdr3_nt: TGCAGCGTAGTGGACAGGTTAGGGGAGACCCAGTACTTC
j_call: TRBJ2-5
v_call: TRBV29-1
d_call: TRBD1
clone_size: .

cdr3_aa: CSGGTGGDTEAFF
cdr3_nt: TGCAGCGGGGGGACGGGGGGAGACACTGAAGCTTTCTTT
j_call: TRBJ1-1
v_call: TRBV29-1
d_call: .
clone_size: .

cdr3_aa: CASSFTGLAAYNEQFF
cdr3_nt: TGTGCCAGCAGCTTCACAGGACTAGCGGCCTACAATGAGCAGTTCTTC
j_call: TRBJ2-1
v_call: TRBV11-2
d_call: TRBD2
clone_size: .

cdr3_aa: CASSFRTGRYTGELFF
cdr3_nt: TGTGCCAGCAGTTTCCGAACCGGACGGTACACCGGGGAGCTGTTTTTT
j_call: TRBJ2-2
v_call: TRBV28
d_call: .
clone_size: .

cdr3_aa: CASRKGGLDYGYTF
cdr3_nt: TGTGCCAGCAGAAAAGGGGGCTTAGACTATGGCTACACCTTC
j_call: TRBJ1-2
v_call: TRBV28
d_call: TRBD1
clone_size: .

cdr3_aa: CASSSGHPTRDGYTF
cdr3_nt: TGTGCCAGCAGTTCAGGACATCCAACTCGAGATGGCTACACCTTC
j_call: TRBJ1-2
v_call: TRBV6-6
d_call: .
clone_size: .

cdr3_aa: CASSFGGELFF
cdr3_nt: TGTGCCAGCAGCTTTGGCGGGGAGCTGTTTTTT
j_call: TRBJ2-2
v_call: TRBV5-4
d_call: .
clone_size: .

cdr3_aa: CASSFGGLNTEAFF
cdr3_nt: TGCGCCAGCAGCTTCGGGGGGTTGAACACTGAAGCTTTCTTT
j_call: TRBJ1-1
v_call: TRBV5-1
d_call: .
clone_size: .

cdr3_aa: CASSRPRQGWETQYF
cdr3_nt: TGCGCCAGCAGCCGCCCCCGACAGGGTTGGGAGACCCAGTACTTC
j_call: TRBJ2-5
v_call: TRBV4-1
d_call: TRBD1
clone_size: once

cdr3_aa: CASSIPTGSNYGYTF
cdr3_nt: TGTGCCAGTAGTATCCCAACAGGAAGCAACTATGGCTACACCTTC
j_call: TRBJ1-2
v_call: TRBV19
d_call: .
clone_size: .

cdr3_aa: CASSFGQGTNYGYTF
cdr3_nt: TGTGCCAGCAGTTTCGGACAGGGAACCAACTATGGCTACACCTTC
j_call: TRBJ1-2
v_call: TRBV6-6
d_call: TRBD1
clone_size: .

cdr3_aa: CASSQVQAGELFF
cdr3_nt: TGTGCCAGCAGCCAAGTCCAGGCCGGGGAGCTGTTTTTT
j_call: TRBJ2-2
v_call: TRBV14
d_call: .
clone_size: .

cdr3_aa: CASTRREVHGEQYF
cdr3_nt: TGTGCCAGCACCCGGCGGGAGGTCCACGGGGAGCAGTACTTC
j_call: TRBJ2-7
v_call: TRBV5-6
d_call: TRBD2
clone_size: .

cdr3_aa: CASSYSNWGYGYTF
cdr3_nt: TGTGCCAGCAGTTACTCGAACTGGGGCTATGGCTACACCTTC
j_call: TRBJ1-2
v_call: TRBV6-5
d_call: .
clone_size: .

cdr3_aa: CASVQWGTGVKKTQYF
cdr3_nt: TGCGCCAGCGTTCAGTGGGGGACAGGGGTCAAAAAGACCCAGTACTTC
j_call: TRBJ2-5
v_call: TRBV23-1
d_call: TRBD1
clone_size: .

cdr3_aa: CASSPTQGSLTDTQYF
cdr3_nt: TGTGCCAGCTCACCAACGCAGGGAAGTCTCACAGATACGCAGTATTTT
j_call: TRBJ2-3
v_call: TRBV18
d_call: .
clone_size: .

cdr3_aa: CASSPWSGNNNEQFF
cdr3_nt: TGTGCCAGCAGCCCCTGGAGCGGGAATAACAATGAGCAGTTCTTC
j_call: TRBJ2-1
v_call: TRBV7-2
d_call: TRBD2
clone_size: .

cdr3_aa: CASSPLGNQPQHF
cdr3_nt: TGTGCCAGCAGCCCCCTTGGCAATCAGCCCCAGCATTTT
j_call: TRBJ1-5
v_call: TRBV27
d_call: .
clone_size: .

cdr3_aa: CASSLAASGRDTQYF
cdr3_nt: TGCGCCAGCAGCTTGGCGGCTAGCGGGAGGGATACGCAGTATTTT
j_call: TRBJ2-3
v_call: TRBV5-1
d_call: TRBD2
clone_size: .